This is a list of T cell receptor beta chains from one sample in a study of blood T cell repertoires in COVID-19. Here immunoSEQ multiplex PCR was the method, and the copy in TCRdb shows in-frame clones only, minus some. The sample holds 250,000 or so clones; 86% are singletons and the top ten take 8.5% to 9%. Input material: peripheral blood. The origin of the receptors is a man aged 35 to 55 with active or convalescent COVID-19. Each CDR3 is given without its conserved first and last residue. A clone size is listed for some rows: how often the clone was seen (once, few, many), or a class if it is expanded.

TRBV10-3	TRBJ1-6	once	AIKDTGSPLH
TRBV6-5	TRBJ2-7	-	ASSFRTGYEQY
TRBV28	TRBJ1-5	-	ASSLLVTSNQPQH
TRBV12-3/TRBV12-4	TRBJ1-5	-	ASSFGRSGPQH
TRBV29-1	TRBJ1-2	-	SVEDPGQRFWNT
TRBV5-4	TRBJ1-2	-	ASSPGQEGYGYT
TRBV3-1/TRBV3-2	TRBJ1-2	-	ASSPSYRVDGYT
TRBV29-1	TRBJ1-2	-	SVVRDDYGYT
TRBV6-6	TRBJ2-4	-	ASTSSAKNIQY
TRBV15	TRBJ1-5	once	ATSRDLGRGQPQH
TRBV5-4	TRBJ2-7	-	ASSSRGSSRAKYEQY
TRBV30	TRBJ2-3	-	AWSLGQGGSQY
TRBV9	TRBJ1-6	-	ASSVADRGSPLH
TRBV5-1	TRBJ1-4	-	ASSLGASTNEKLF
TRBV30	TRBJ1-2	once	AWSLLSAGYT
TRBV6-5	TRBJ2-7	-	ASTEDEQY
TRBV6-2/TRBV6-3	TRBJ2-4	-	ASSYPFDTRTGTVAKNIQY
TRBV4-1	TRBJ2-5	-	ASSQVPSPQETQY
TRBV21-1	TRBJ2-2	-	ASSKDRGAIGELF
TRBV3-1/TRBV3-2	TRBJ2-2	-	ASSQAGTGELF
TRBV18	TRBJ1-1	few	ASSPGTGRTEAF
TRBV28	TRBJ2-3	-	ASSPPDRGGADTQY
TRBV2	TRBJ2-1	once	ASSVRRLANHEQF
TRBV11-2	TRBJ2-7	-	ASSLVGAGTGEYEQY
TRBV4-2	TRBJ1-4	few	ASSHPRQGDEKLF
TRBV27	TRBJ2-7	-	ASSLRGSGAYEQY
TRBV11-2	TRBJ1-5	-	ASSGTAHSNQPQH
TRBV4-1	TRBJ1-2	-	ASSQVTPGDNYGYT
TRBV29-1	TRBJ1-1	-	SLQKAQGEAF
TRBV25-1	TRBJ2-1	-	ASSESRGRGNEQF
TRBV11-3	TRBJ2-7	-	ASSSGTSGSKSYEQY
TRBV7-3	TRBJ2-5	-	ASSLGGRETQY
TRBV24-1	TRBJ1-5	-	ATSEGGAVNQPQH
TRBV4-2	TRBJ2-1	-	ASRDLRGSYNEQF
TRBV6-5	TRBJ1-1	-	ASSPRQGRDTEAF
TRBV18	TRBJ2-7	-	ASSPQGAYEQY
TRBV5-4	TRBJ2-1	-	ASSGTLAGVNEQF
TRBV15	TRBJ2-2	-	ATSTGVTGELF
TRBV29-1	TRBJ1-1	-	SASRGAGVGTEAF
TRBV5-1	TRBJ2-2	-	ASSLGSGRNTGELF
TRBV19	TRBJ1-2	-	ACHRQGRYGYT
TRBV6-5	TRBJ2-6	-	ASKDWTSGANVLT
TRBV27	TRBJ1-5	-	ASSGQVNQPQH
TRBV6-6	TRBJ2-1	-	ASSLPRGGLFNEQF
TRBV6-1	TRBJ1-4	-	ASSVNRNQRSVKLF
TRBV7-9	TRBJ2-3	-	ASSVLGTDTQY
TRBV25-1	TRBJ2-6	-	ASSWGGTGANVLT
TRBV5-6	TRBJ2-1	-	ASSQNQYNEQF
TRBV7-3	TRBJ2-2	once	ASSLNPLAGTNTGELF
TRBV7-9	TRBJ2-7	-	ASSLGHNYEQY
TRBV6-1	TRBJ2-1	-	ASSEAFLANNEQF
TRBV4-2	TRBJ2-5	-	ASSHPGAQETQY
TRBV5-1	TRBJ2-1	-	ASSPRTSGSYNEQF
TRBV24-1	TRBJ1-2	-	ATSDQGAYGYT
TRBV5-1	TRBJ1-1	-	ASSPTGGLNTEAF